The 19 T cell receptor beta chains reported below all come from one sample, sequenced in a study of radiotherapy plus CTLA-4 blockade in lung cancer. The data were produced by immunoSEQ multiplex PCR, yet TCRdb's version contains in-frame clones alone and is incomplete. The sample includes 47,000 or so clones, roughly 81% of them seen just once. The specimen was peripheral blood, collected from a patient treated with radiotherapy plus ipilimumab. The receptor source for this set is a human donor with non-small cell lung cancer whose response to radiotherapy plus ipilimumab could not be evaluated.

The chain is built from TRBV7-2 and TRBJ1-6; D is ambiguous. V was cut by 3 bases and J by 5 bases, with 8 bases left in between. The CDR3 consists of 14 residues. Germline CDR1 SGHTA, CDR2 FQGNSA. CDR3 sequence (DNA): TGTGCCAGCAGCTTCGAGGGAAATAATTCACCCCTCCACTTT. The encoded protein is CASSFEGNNSPLHF.

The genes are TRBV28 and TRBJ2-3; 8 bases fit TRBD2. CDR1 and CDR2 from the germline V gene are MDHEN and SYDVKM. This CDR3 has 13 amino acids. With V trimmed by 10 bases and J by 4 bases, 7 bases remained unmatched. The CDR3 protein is CATSGTRADTQYF. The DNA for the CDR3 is TGTGCCACTTCCGGGACTAGGGCAGATACGCAGTATTTT.

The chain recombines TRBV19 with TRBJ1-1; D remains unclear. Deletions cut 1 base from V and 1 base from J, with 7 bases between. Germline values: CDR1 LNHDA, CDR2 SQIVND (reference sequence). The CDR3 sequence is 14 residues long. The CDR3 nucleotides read TGTGCCAGTAGTATAGGTTACTCGAACACTGAAGCTTTCTTT. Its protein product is CASSIGYSNTEAFF.

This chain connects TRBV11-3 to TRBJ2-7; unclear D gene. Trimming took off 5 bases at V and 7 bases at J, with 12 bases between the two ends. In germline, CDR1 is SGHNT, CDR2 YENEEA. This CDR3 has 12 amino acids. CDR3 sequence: CASSLSTQEQYF. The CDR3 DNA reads TGTGCCAGCAGCCTGAGCACCCAAGAGCAGTACTTC.

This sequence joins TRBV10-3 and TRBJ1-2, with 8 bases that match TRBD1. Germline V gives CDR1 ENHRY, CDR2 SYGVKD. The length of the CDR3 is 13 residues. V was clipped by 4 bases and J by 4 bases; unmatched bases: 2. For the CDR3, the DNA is TGTGCCATCAGTGGGACAGGGATCTATGGCTACACCTTC. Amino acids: CAISGTGIYGYTF.

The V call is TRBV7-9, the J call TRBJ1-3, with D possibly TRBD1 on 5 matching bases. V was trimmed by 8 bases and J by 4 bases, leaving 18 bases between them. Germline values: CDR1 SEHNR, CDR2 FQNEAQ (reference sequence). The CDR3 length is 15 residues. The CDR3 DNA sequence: TGTGCCAGCGCTTTGGGAGGGGAAGCGGGAAACACCATATATTTT. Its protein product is CASALGGEAGNTIYF. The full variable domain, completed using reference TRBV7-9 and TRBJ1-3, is DTGVSQNPRHKITKRGQNVTFRCDPISEHNRLYWYRQTLGQGPEFLTYFQNEAQLEKSRLLSDRFSAERPKGSFSTLEIQRTEQGDSAMYLCASALGGEAGNTIYFGEGSWLTVV.

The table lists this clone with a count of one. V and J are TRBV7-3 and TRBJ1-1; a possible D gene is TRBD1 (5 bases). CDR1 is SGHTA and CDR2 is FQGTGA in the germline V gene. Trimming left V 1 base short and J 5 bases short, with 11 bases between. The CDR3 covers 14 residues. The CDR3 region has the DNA TGTGCCAGCAGCTTAAACCCGGGGGGAACTGAAGCTTTCTTT. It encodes CASSLNPGGTEAFF.

CDR3 in amino acids: CASSLDRDWQLLFF. CDR3 nucleotides: TGTGCCAGCAGCTTAGACCGGGACTGGCAATTGCTGTTTTTT. The chain links TRBV7-9 to TRBJ1-4; maybe TRBD1 (5 bases). V lost 1 base to trimming and J lost 14 bases, with 17 bases between them. The germline CDR1 and CDR2 sequences are SEHNR and FQNEAQ (reference sequence). The CDR3 runs to 14 residues.

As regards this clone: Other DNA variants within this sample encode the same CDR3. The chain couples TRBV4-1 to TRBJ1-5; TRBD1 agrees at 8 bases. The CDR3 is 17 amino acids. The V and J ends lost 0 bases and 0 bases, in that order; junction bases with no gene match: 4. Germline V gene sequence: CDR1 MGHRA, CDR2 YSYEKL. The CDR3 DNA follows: TGCGCCAGCAGCCAAGATCGGACAGGGCATAGCAATCAGCCCCAGCATTTT. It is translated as CASSQDRTGHSNQPQHF.

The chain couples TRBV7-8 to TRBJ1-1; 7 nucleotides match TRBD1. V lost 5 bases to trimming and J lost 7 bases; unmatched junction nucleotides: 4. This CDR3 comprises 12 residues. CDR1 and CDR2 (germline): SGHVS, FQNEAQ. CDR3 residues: CASSQTGNEAFF. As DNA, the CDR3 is TGTGCCAGCAGCCAGACAGGGAATGAAGCTTTCTTT.

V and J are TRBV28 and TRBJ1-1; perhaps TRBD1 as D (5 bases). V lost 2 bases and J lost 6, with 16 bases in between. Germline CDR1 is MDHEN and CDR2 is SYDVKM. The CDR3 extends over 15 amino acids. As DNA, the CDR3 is TGTGCCAGCAGTTTAGTAGGGACTGACAACGCTGAAGCTTTCTTT. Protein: CASSLVGTDNAEAFF.

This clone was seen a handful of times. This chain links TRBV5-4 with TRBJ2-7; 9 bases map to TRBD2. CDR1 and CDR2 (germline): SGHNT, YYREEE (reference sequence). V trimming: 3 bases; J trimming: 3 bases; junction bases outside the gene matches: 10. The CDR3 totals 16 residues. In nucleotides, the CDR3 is TGTGCCAGCAGCTCGTTAGGAGCGGGAGGTTACTACGAGCAGTACTTC. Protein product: CASSSLGAGGYYEQYF. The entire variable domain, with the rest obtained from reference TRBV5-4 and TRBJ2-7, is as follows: ETGVTQSPTHLIKTRGQQVTLRCSSQSGHNTVSWYQQALGQGPQFIFQYYREEENGRGNFPPRFSGLQFPNYSSELNVNALELDDSALYLCASSSLGAGGYYEQYFGPGTRLTVT.

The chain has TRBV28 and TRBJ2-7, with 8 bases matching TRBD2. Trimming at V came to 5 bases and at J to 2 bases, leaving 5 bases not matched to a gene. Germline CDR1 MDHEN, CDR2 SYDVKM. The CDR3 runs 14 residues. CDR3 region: CASSPPGLAYEQYF. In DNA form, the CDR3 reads TGTGCCAGCAGTCCACCGGGACTAGCCTACGAGCAGTACTTC.

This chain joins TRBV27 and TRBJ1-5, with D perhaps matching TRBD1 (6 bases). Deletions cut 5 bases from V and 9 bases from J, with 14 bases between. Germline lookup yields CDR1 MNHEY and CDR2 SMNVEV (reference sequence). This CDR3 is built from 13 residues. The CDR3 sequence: CASSARQATPQHF. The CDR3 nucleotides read TGTGCCAGCAGTGCGAGACAGGCCACGCCCCAGCATTTT.

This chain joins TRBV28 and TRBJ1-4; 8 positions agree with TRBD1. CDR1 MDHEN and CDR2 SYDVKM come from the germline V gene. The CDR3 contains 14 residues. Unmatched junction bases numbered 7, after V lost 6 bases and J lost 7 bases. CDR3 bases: TGTGCCAGCAGCCCAGGGGGCTTGGGTGAAAAACTGTTTTTT. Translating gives CASSPGGLGEKLFF.

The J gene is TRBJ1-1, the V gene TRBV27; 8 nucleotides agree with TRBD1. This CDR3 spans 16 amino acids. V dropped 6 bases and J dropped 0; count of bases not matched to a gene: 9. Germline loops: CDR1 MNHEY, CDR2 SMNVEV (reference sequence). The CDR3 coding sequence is TGTGCCAGCAGCGATCCACGACAGGGGATGAACACTGAAGCTTTCTTT. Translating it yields CASSDPRQGMNTEAFF.

DNA for the CDR3: TGTGCCAGCAGCAGGGGGCTAGGATACAATGAGCAGTTCTTC. This codes for CASSRGLGYNEQFF. J is TRBJ2-1 and V is TRBV7-2; 7 bases are a match to TRBD1. The length of the CDR3 is 14 residues. Germline V gene data show CDR1 as SGHTA and CDR2 as FQGNSA. With 5 bases clipped from V and 4 bases from J, the junction kept 5 bases outside the gene matches.

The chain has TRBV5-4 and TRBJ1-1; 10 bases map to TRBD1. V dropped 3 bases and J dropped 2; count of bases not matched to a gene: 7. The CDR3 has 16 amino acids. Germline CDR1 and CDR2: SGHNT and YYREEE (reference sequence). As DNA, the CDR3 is TGTGCCAGCAGCTACCGGACAGGGGGGATAAACACTGAAGCTTTCTTT. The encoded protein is CASSYRTGGINTEAFF.

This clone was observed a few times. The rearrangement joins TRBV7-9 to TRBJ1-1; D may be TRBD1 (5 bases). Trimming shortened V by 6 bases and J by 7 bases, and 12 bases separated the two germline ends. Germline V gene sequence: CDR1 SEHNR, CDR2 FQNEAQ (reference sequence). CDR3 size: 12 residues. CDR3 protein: CASSTQGGEAFF. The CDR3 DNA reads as TGTGCCAGCAGTACGCAGGGAGGTGAAGCTTTCTTT. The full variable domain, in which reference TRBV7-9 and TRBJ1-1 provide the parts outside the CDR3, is DTGVSQNPRHKITKRGQNVTFRCDPISEHNRLYWYRQTLGQGPEFLTYFQNEAQLEKSRLLSDRFSAERPKGSFSTLEIQRTEQGDSAMYLCASSTQGGEAFFGQGTRLTVV.